The TCR beta chain under discussion was sequenced for a study of T cells in Graves' hyperthyroidism and ophthalmopathy. Across the whole study: The authors collected peripheral blood at initial diagnosis, before any treatment.

What was amplified from RNA transcripts were TCR beta CDR3 regions. Researchers ran a first-round RT-PCR on the TCR CDR3 using the HTBI primer set. TCRdb reanalysed the multiplex PCR reads using MiXCR and keeps one entry per CDR3 protein. The sample yields about 290,000 distinct CDR3 sequences, 10% to 15% seen once. The CDR3 extends over 13 amino acids. V gave up 6 bases and J gave up 12 bases, with 21 bases separating them. Germline values: CDR1 DFQATT, CDR2 SNEGSKA (reference sequence). Those patients with uncontrolled infection, other autoimmune disease, pregnancy or lactation were excluded. This sequence was found in a woman in her twenties or thirties with Graves' hyperthyroidism that later progressed to Graves' ophthalmopathy. The J gene is TRBJ2-1, the V gene TRBV20-1; maybe TRBD1 (6 bases). The sequenced sample consisted of blood. The CDR3 DNA follows: TGCAGTGCACACATAAGTCAGGGGTCGGCGCAGTTCTTC. This translates into CSAHISQGSAQFF.